Given below is one T cell receptor (beta chain) in context. What this receptor recognizes is not known. Per-nucleotide qualities are absent, and no much larger clonotype sits a single base away. The sample originates from a study of blood T cell repertoires in COVID-19 (TCRdb year 2020). General notes on the study: Samples covering the acute and convalescent phases of COVID-19 were provided by collaborators in the United States, Italy and Spain. Samples came from the ongoing ImmuneRACE study (first 160 participants) plus 1,254 subjects from 6 global collaborators. The dataset comprised deeply sampled blood TCRbeta repertoires from subjects exposed to, actively infected with, or recovered from COVID-19. Sample metadata almost always included a de-identified subject ID, COVID-19 status, age in years and sex. The material from the prospective study consisted of cDNA or gDNA derived from T cells, B-cell-depleted T cells, or PBMCs. The repertoires were released in a freely available public database intended as a resource for research on the immune response to SARS-CoV-2. HLA class I and class II types, where available, came from metadata supplied by the sample provider rather than from assay-based typing. General study outcomes and caveats: The amount of clinical and demographic metadata varied by source and participant and was provided uncurated.

The immunoSEQ Assay, a bias-controlled multiplex PCR, was used to amplify TCRbeta CDR3 regions from genomic DNA. As for the authors' bioinformatics: The number of nucleated cells in each sample was estimated by amplification of reference gene primers within the assay. To quantify the absolute abundance of each unique TCRbeta CDR3 rearrangement, sequence reads were collapsed and filtered. Productive Simpson clonality was computed per sample as the square root of Simpson's diversity index over productive rearrangements. TCRdb obtained this table from immuneACCESS and retained in-frame rearrangements with V and J assigned. These tables miss some clones; where compared with another copy, unresolved V genes account for less than half of the shortfall, and the remainder is unexplained. V, J and clone size were drawn from that table, and D and trimming were deduced from the DNA. Counted in this sample were around 130,000 clones; roughly 75% of them appeared once. Clones ranked in the top ten supply more than 15% of the sample.

Counted from cysteine to phenylalanine, this CDR3 has 15 amino acids. Just CDR3 DNA is preserved here, 45 bases in frame from base 1. Ends trimmed: V by 5 bases, J by 5 bases; bases unmatched to a gene: 10. From the germline V gene, CDR1 is SGHTS and CDR2 is YDEGEE. Each collaborating institution followed its own protocols to collect whole blood in K2EDTA tubes. Collaborator samples were shipped for TCRbeta analysis as frozen whole blood, isolated PBMCs, or DNA extracted from either sample type. The sequencing sample was made of peripheral blood. The chain links TRBV5-8 with TRBJ2-7, and 10 junctional nucleotides match TRBD2. The source is a man aged 55 to 69 with active or convalescent COVID-19. The nucleotide sequence is given as TGTGCCAGCAGTTTGTGGCTAGCGGGAGTCGACGAGCAGTACTTC. Translation gives CASSLWLAGVDEQYF. Where the CDR3 stops, the reference TRBV5-8 and TRBJ2-7 genes take over; the full variable domain is EAGVTQSPTHLIKTRGQQATLRCSPISGHTSVYWYQQALGLGLQFLLWYDEGEERNRGNFPPRFSGRQFPNYSSELNVNALELEDSALYLCASSLWLAGVDEQYFGPGTRLTVT.